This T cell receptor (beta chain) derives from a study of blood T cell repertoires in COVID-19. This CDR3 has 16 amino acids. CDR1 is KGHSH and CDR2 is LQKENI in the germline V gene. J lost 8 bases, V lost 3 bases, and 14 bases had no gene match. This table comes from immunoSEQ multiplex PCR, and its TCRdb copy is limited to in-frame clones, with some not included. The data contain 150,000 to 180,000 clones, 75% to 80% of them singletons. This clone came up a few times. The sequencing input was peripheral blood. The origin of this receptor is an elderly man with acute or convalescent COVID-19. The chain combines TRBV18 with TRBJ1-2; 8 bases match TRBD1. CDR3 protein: CASSPGTGGTLGGYTF. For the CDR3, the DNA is TGTGCCAGCTCACCGGGCACAGGGGGTACCCTTGGGGGCTACACCTTC.